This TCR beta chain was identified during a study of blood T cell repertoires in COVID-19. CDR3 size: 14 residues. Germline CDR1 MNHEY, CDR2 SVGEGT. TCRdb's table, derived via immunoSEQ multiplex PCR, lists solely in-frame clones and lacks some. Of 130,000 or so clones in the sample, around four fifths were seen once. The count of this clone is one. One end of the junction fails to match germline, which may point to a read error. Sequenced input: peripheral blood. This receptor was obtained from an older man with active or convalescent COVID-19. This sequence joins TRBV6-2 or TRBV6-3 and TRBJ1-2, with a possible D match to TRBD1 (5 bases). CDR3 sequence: CASSNSRVHYGYTF. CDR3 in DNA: TGTGCCAGCAGTAACTCCAGGGTTCACTATGGCTACACCTTC.